The entry below describes one TCR beta chain. The entry originates in a study of cytotoxic CD8 clonotypes in ibrutinib-treated CLL. Overall study context: After treatment lasting a median about twelve months, range 6 to 36, response samples were collected.

The length of the CDR3 is 15 residues. The germline V and J ends were trimmed by 6 bases and 1 base, with 16 bases remaining between them. CDR1 and CDR2 from the germline V gene are WSHSY and SAAADI. The table came from immunoSEQ multiplex PCR; TCRdb's copy has only in-frame clones and leaves some out. This repertoire shows 35,000 or so clones, 60% to 80% found once; its top ten account for 16%. This receptor was taken from a human donor with chronic lymphocytic leukemia. This specimen consisted of PBMCs, obtained at disease progression, from a patient treated with ibrutinib. The chain has TRBV10-2 and TRBJ2-7; D may be TRBD1 (6 bases). CDR3 residues: CASRRSIGQSYEQYF. The CDR3 DNA follows: TGCGCCAGCAGGCGGTCGATAGGACAGTCCTACGAGCAGTACTTC.